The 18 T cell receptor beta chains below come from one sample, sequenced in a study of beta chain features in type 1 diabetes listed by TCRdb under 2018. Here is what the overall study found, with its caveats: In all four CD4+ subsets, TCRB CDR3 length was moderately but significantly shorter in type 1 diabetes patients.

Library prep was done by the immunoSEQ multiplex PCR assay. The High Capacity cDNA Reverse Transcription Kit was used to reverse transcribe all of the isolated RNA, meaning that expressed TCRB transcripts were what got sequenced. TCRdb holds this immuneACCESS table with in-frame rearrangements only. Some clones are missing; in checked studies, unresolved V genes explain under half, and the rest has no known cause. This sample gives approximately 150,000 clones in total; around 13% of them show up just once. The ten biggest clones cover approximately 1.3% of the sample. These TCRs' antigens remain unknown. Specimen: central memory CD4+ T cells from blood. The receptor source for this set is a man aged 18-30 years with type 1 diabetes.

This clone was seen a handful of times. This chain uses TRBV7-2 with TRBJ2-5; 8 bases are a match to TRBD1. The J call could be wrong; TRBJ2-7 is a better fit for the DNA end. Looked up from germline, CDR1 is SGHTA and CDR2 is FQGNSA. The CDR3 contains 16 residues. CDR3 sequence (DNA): TGTGCCAGCAGCTTATACTCCGGGACAGGAGGCTACGAGCAGTACTTC. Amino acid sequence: CASSLYSGTGGYEQYF.

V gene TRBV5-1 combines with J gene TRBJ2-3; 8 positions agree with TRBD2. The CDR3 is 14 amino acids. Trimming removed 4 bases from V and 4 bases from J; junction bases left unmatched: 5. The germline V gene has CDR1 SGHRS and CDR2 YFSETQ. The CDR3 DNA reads TGCGCCAGCAGCCAGACAGCGGGGGCAGATACGCAGTATTTT. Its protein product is CASSQTAGADTQYF.

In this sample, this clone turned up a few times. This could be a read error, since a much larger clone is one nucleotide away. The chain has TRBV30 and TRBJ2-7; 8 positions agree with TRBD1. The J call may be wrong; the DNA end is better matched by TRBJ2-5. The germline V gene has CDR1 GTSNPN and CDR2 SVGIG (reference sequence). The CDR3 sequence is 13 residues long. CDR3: CAVGPGGRETQYF. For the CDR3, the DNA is TGTGCCGTGGGGCCAGGGGGCCGGGAGACCCAGTACTTC.

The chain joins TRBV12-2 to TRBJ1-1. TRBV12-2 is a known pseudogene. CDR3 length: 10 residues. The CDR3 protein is CVRMNTEAFF. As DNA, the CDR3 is TGTGTGCGGATGAACACTGAAGCTTTCTTT.

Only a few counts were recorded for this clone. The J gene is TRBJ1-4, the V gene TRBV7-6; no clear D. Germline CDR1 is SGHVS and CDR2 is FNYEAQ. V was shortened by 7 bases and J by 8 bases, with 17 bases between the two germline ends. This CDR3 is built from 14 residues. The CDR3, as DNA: TGTGCCAGCACTCTTCAGGAGGCAGGAGAAAAACTGTTTTTT. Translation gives CASTLQEAGEKLFF.

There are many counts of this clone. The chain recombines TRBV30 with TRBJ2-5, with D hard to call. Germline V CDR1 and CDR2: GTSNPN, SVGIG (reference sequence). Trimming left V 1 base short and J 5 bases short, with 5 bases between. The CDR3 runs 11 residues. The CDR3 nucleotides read TGTGCCTGGAGTGAGTATGAGACCCAGTACTTC. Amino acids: CAWSEYETQYF.

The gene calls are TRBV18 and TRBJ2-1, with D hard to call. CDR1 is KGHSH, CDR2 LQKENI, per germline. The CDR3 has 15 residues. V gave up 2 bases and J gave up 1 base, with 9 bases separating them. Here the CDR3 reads CASSPREGSYNEQFF. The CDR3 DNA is TGTGCCAGCTCACCAAGGGAAGGGTCCTACAATGAGCAGTTCTTC.

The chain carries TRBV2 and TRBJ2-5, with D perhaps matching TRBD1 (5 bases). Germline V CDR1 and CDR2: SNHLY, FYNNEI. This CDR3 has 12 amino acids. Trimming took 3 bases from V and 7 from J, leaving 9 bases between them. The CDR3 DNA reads TGTGCCAGCAGTGATCAGGGCGCGACCCAGTACTTC. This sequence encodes CASSDQGATQYF. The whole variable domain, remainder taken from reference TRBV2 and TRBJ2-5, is EPEVTQTPSHQVTQMGQEVILRCVPISNHLYFYWYRQILGQKVEFLVSFYNNEISEKSEIFDDQFSVERPDGSNFTLKIRSTKLEDSAMYFCASSDQGATQYFGPGTRLLVL.

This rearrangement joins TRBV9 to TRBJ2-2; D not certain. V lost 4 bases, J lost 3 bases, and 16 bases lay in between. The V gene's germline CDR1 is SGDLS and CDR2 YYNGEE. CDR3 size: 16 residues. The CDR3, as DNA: TGTGCCAGCAGCCCTAACCCGACCCGGGACACCGGGGAGCTGTTTTTT. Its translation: CASSPNPTRDTGELFF.

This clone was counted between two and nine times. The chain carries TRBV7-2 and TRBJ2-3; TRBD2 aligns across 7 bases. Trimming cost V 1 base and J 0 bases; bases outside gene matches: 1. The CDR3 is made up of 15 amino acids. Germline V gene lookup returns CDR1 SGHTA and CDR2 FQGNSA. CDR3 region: CASSLVGGSTDTQYF. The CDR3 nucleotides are TGTGCCAGCAGCTTAGTGGGGGGGAGCACAGATACGCAGTATTTT.

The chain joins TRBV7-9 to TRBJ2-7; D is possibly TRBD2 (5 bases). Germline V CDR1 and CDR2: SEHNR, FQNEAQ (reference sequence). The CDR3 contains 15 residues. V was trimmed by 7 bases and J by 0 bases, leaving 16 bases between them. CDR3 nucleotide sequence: TGTGCCAGCAAGGGCGGCGGAGGATTCTCCTACGAGCAGTACTTC. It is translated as CASKGGGGFSYEQYF.

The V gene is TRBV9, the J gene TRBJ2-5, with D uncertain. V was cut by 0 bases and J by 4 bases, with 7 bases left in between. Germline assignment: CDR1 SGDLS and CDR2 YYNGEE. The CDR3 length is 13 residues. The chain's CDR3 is CASSVGPVETQYF. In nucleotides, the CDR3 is TGTGCCAGCAGCGTAGGACCGGTAGAGACCCAGTACTTC. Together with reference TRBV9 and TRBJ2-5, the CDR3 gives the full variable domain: DSGVTQTPKHLITATGQRVTLRCSPRSGDLSVYWYQQSLDQGLQFLIQYYNGEERAKGNILERFSAQQFPDLHSELNLSSLELGDSALYFCASSVGPVETQYFGPGTRLLVL.

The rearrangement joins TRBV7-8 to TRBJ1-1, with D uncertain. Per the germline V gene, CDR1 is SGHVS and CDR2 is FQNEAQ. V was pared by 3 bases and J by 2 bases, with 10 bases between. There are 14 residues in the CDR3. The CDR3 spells CASSLAGHNTEAFF. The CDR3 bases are TGTGCCAGCAGCTTGGCAGGCCACAACACTGAAGCTTTCTTT. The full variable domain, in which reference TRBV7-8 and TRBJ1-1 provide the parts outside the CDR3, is GAGVSQSPRYKVAKRGQDVALRCDPISGHVSLFWYQQALGQGPEFLTYFQNEAQLDKSGLPSDRFFAERPEGSVSTLKIQRTQQEDSAVYLCASSLAGHNTEAFFGQGTRLTVV.

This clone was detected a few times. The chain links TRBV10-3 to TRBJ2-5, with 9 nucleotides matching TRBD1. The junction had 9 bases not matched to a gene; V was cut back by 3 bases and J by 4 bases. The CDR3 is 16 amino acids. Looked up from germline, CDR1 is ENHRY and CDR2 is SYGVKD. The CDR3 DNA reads TGTGCCATCAGTGAAGGTCAAACAGGGGGCCTAGAGACCCAGTACTTC. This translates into CAISEGQTGGLETQYF.

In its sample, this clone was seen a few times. The chain's CDR3 is CASSSNYRGAYGYTF. DNA of the CDR3: TGTGCCAGCAGCTCAAATTACCGGGGCGCCTATGGCTACACCTTC. The V and J genes are TRBV7-9 and TRBJ1-2; the D gene is possibly TRBD1 (5 bases). Trimming took 4 bases from V and 4 from J, leaving 16 bases between them. CDR3 size: 15 residues. The V gene's germline CDR1 is SEHNR and CDR2 FQNEAQ (reference sequence).

CDR3 sequence reads: CATSHRQGTNTGELFF. CDR3 bases: TGTGCCACCAGCCATCGACAGGGTACGAACACCGGGGAGCTGTTTTTT. V usage is TRBV15 and J usage is TRBJ2-2; 7 bases map to TRBD1. CDR3 size: 16 residues. Per germline, CDR1 LNHNV and CDR2 YYDKDF (reference sequence). After removal of 5 bases from V and 0 bases from J, the junction contained 6 bases not matched to a gene. Supplemented by reference TRBV15 and TRBJ2-2, the full variable domain reads DAMVIQNPRYQVTQFGKPVTLSCSQTLNHNVMYWYQQKSSQAPKLLFHYYDKDFNNEADTPDNFQSRRPNTSFCFLDIRSPGLGDTAMYLCATSHRQGTNTGELFFGEGSRLTVL.

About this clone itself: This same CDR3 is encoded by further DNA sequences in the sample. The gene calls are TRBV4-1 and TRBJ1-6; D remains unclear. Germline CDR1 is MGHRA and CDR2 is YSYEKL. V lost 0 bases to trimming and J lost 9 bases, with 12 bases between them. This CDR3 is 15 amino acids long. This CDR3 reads CASSQEGPPSSPLHF. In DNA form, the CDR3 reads TGCGCCAGCAGCCAAGAAGGTCCCCCCAGTTCACCCCTCCACTTT.

CDR3 protein: CASSLASDAQPQHF. Here the CDR3 DNA reads TGTGCCAGCAGTTTGGCTTCGGACGCTCAGCCCCAGCATTTT. The J gene is TRBJ1-5, the V gene TRBV2; D uncertain. The CDR3 extends over 14 amino acids. The germline V gene has CDR1 SNHLY and CDR2 FYNNEI. The V end was cut by 5 bases, the J end by 6 bases, with 14 bases between.